A single sample is the source of the 24 T cell receptor beta chains below, sequenced in a study of PD-L1 blockade in urothelial cancer. Measured with immunoSEQ multiplex PCR; TCRdb has only the in-frame clones, and not every one. The data contain about 93,000 clones, around 91% of them singletons. Time point in this sample: pretreatment peripheral blood. This material consisted of PBMCs, taken around atezolizumab (anti-PD-L1) treatment. These receptors were taken from a man aged 55 to 70 with urothelial cancer.

This sequence joins TRBV4-3 and TRBJ2-6; 8 bases are a match to TRBD2. Trimming at V came to 4 bases and at J to 2 bases, leaving 1 base not matched to a gene. The CDR3 has 15 residues. Per the germline V gene, CDR1 is LGHNA and CDR2 is YSLEER. CDR3 bases: TGCGCCAGCAGCCCGGGGGGGGCTGGGGCCAACGTCCTGACTTTC. Encoded protein: CASSPGGAGANVLTF.

Only one count was recorded for this clone. J is TRBJ2-7 and V is TRBV28; D is undetermined. This CDR3 spans 13 amino acids. V lost 3 bases, J lost 5 bases, and 11 bases lay in between. Germline-derived CDR1 and CDR2 are MDHEN and SYDVKM. The CDR3 loop reads CASSFLGLDEQYF. The CDR3 DNA follows: TGTGCCAGCAGTTTCTTGGGCCTCGACGAGCAGTACTTC.

This CDR3 reads CASSLLKRGVTDTQYF. For the CDR3, the DNA is TGTGCCAGCAGCTTGCTGAAGCGGGGGGTAACAGATACGCAGTATTTT. This chain uses TRBV5-4 with TRBJ2-3, with 9 positions matching TRBD2. The CDR3 has 16 amino acids. Germline values: CDR1 SGHNT, CDR2 YYREEE (reference sequence). V gave up 1 base and J gave up 3 bases; unmatched junction bases: 6.

The sample holds one count of this clone. The gene calls are TRBV4-1 and TRBJ2-7, with TRBD2 matching 7 bases. The CDR3 is made up of 15 amino acids. With V trimmed by 0 bases and J by 6 bases, 8 bases remained unmatched. Germline loops: CDR1 MGHRA, CDR2 YSYEKL. The CDR3 spells CASSQEPTSRGEQYF. The CDR3 DNA sequence: TGCGCCAGCAGCCAAGAGCCGACTAGCCGGGGCGAGCAGTACTTC.

The chain carries TRBV19 and TRBJ1-4; D gene ambiguous. This CDR3 is 15 amino acids long. The V gene lost 3 bases and the J gene lost 5 bases, with 13 bases spanning the gap. Germline V gene data show CDR1 as LNHDA and CDR2 as SQIVND (reference sequence). The CDR3 here is CASSIRAGGNEKLFF. The CDR3, as DNA: TGTGCCAGTAGTATCCGCGCGGGAGGGAATGAAAAACTGTTTTTT. The whole variable domain, remainder taken from reference TRBV19 and TRBJ1-4, is DGGITQSPKYLFRKEGQNVTLSCEQNLNHDAMYWYRQDPGQGLRLIYYSQIVNDFQKGDIAEGYSVSREKKESFPLTVTSAQKNPTAFYLCASSIRAGGNEKLFFGSGTQLSVL.

CDR3 protein: CASSEGGSSYEQYF. Here the CDR3 DNA reads TGCGCCAGCAGCGAGGGCGGGAGCTCCTACGAGCAGTACTTC. The V gene is TRBV5-1, the J gene TRBJ2-7, with 7 bases fitting TRBD2. J was trimmed by 0 bases and V by 4 bases; bases with no gene match: 4. The CDR3 spans 14 residues. Germline V CDR1 and CDR2: SGHRS, YFSETQ.

The genes are TRBV14 and TRBJ2-2, with 12 bases fitting TRBD1. The germline gives CDR1 SGHDN, CDR2 FVKESK. With V trimmed by 4 bases and J by 7 bases, 4 bases remained unmatched. The CDR3 is made up of 15 amino acids. The CDR3 region is CASSPGTGGVGELFF. The CDR3 DNA sequence: TGTGCCAGCAGCCCCGGGACAGGGGGCGTCGGGGAGCTGTTTTTT.

This chain uses TRBV25-1 with TRBJ2-7; D may be TRBD1 (6 bases). The V end lost 8 bases, the J end lost 0 bases, and 20 bases lay between the germline ends. The CDR3 consists of 16 residues. Germline CDR1 is MGHDK and CDR2 is SYGVNS. CDR3 region: CASSPRGGQVSYEQYF. The DNA for the CDR3 is TGTGCCAGCTCCCCCAGGGGTGGGCAGGTCTCCTACGAGCAGTACTTC.

The J gene is TRBJ1-5, the V gene TRBV28, with D possibly TRBD1 on 5 matching bases. The ends were cut back, 6 bases at V and 2 bases at J, with 11 bases in the middle. Looked up from germline, CDR1 is MDHEN and CDR2 is SYDVKM. This CDR3 is built from 14 residues. The CDR3: CASRDSVGNQPQHF. Written as DNA, the CDR3 is TGTGCCAGCAGAGACAGCGTTGGCAATCAGCCCCAGCATTTT. Drawing the rest from reference TRBV28 and TRBJ1-5, the complete variable domain is DVKVTQSSRYLVKRTGEKVFLECVQDMDHENMFWYRQDPGLGLRLIYFSYDVKMKEKGDIPEGYSVSREKKERFSLILESASTNQTSMYLCASRDSVGNQPQHFGDGTRLSIL.

The chain combines TRBV30 with TRBJ2-3, with a possible D match to TRBD1 (5 bases). V lost 2 bases, J lost 5 bases, and 5 bases lay in between. Germline CDR1 and CDR2: GTSNPN and SVGIG (reference sequence). The CDR3 is 11 residues long. CDR3 DNA: TGTGCCTGGAGTCAGGGAGATACGCAGTATTTT. It is translated as CAWSQGDTQYF.

This sequence joins TRBV5-1 and TRBJ1-3; a possible D gene is TRBD1 (5 bases). With 4 bases removed from V and 0 bases from J, the gap between germline ends came to 11 bases. The CDR3 has 15 amino acids. Germline CDR1 is SGHRS and CDR2 is YFSETQ. The CDR3 here is CASSVGAGSGNTIYF. The DNA of the CDR3 is TGCGCCAGCAGCGTAGGGGCTGGCTCTGGAAACACCATATATTTT.

This rearrangement joins TRBV6-1 to TRBJ2-1, with 11 bases identical to TRBD2. The V gene's germline CDR1 is MNHNS and CDR2 SASEGT. The V gene end was trimmed by 0 bases and the J gene end by 13 bases; junction bases not matched to a gene: 14. This CDR3 has 17 residues. The CDR3 DNA is TGTGCCAGCAGTGAAGCCCTATCCGGGACTAGCGGTCGGGAACAGTTCTTC. Protein product: CASSEALSGTSGREQFF.

The V gene is TRBV7-6, the J gene TRBJ1-3; D is possibly TRBD1 (6 bases). Germline V lookup: CDR1 SGHVS, CDR2 FNYEAQ. The CDR3 is 14 amino acids. The V end was cut by 5 bases, the J end by 1 base, with 9 bases between. In nucleotides, the CDR3 is TGTGCCAGCAGCCCGGGGACATCTGGAAACACCATATATTTT. Its translation: CASSPGTSGNTIYF.

The chain is built from TRBV7-2 and TRBJ2-5, with D perhaps matching TRBD2 (5 bases). V lost 2 bases, J lost 2 bases, and 12 bases lay in between. Germline V lookup: CDR1 SGHTA, CDR2 FQGNSA. CDR3 length: 15 amino acids. Written as DNA, the CDR3 is TGTGCCAGCAGCTTACTCGGAGGACCTCAAGAGACCCAGTACTTC. Amino acids: CASSLLGGPQETQYF.

The gene calls are TRBV9 and TRBJ2-5, with 7 bases lining up with TRBD2. The germline V gene encodes CDR1 SGDLS and CDR2 YYNGEE. The J segment lost 2 bases and the V segment lost 4 bases, leaving 11 bases of the junction unmatched. The CDR3 is made up of 16 amino acids. Written as DNA, the CDR3 is TGTGCCAGCAGCCCATCCTCAACGGGGGGTCAAGAGACCCAGTACTTC. This translates into CASSPSSTGGQETQYF.

The rearrangement joins TRBV6-1 to TRBJ2-7; maybe TRBD2 (6 bases). The CDR3 is 12 residues long. CDR1 is MNHNS, CDR2 SASEGT, per germline. Trimming stripped 6 bases from V and 5 bases from J, with 11 bases between. For the CDR3, the DNA is TGTGCCAGCAGCCGGGGAGGTGACGAGCAGTACTTC. This translates into CASSRGGDEQYF.

V usage is TRBV5-1 and J usage is TRBJ2-3, with TRBD1 matching 7 bases. Unmatched junction bases numbered 5, after V lost 0 bases and J lost 4 bases. Germline V CDR1 and CDR2: SGHRS, YFSETQ. The CDR3 has 15 residues. The CDR3 here is CASSLGGRGSDTQYF. The CDR3 nucleotides read TGCGCCAGCAGCTTGGGGGGCAGGGGGTCAGATACGCAGTATTTT. Full variable domain (missing parts from reference TRBV5-1 and TRBJ2-3): KAGVTQTPRYLIKTRGQQVTLSCSPISGHRSVSWYQQTPGQGLQFLFEYFSETQRNKGNFPGRFSGRQFSNSRSEMNVSTLELGDSALYLCASSLGGRGSDTQYFGPGTRLTVL.

In DNA, the CDR3 is TGCGCCAGCAGCCCACAAGGTAGCGCCCGGCAAAACATTCAGTACTTC. Translating gives CASSPQGSARQNIQYF. This sequence joins TRBV5-1 and TRBJ2-4, with a tentative D call TRBD2 (5 bases). Germline CDR1 and CDR2: SGHRS and YFSETQ. The CDR3 extends over 16 amino acids. V lost 4 bases to trimming and J lost 5 bases, with 19 bases between them.

This clone was seen more than once but under ten times. The CDR3 DNA sequence: TGCAGCGGGGGACAGAACACTGAAGCTTTCTTT. Protein product: CSGGQNTEAFF. J is TRBJ1-1 and V is TRBV29-1, with D possibly being TRBD1 (6 bases). Germline CDR1 is SQVTM and CDR2 is ANQGSEA. This CDR3 region has 11 residues. V shed 7 bases and J shed 1 base, with 7 bases lying between them. Full variable domain (remainder filled in from reference TRBV29-1 and TRBJ1-1): SAVISQKPSRDICQRGTSLTIQCQVDSQVTMMFWYRQQPGQSLTLIATANQGSEATYESGFVIDKFPISRPNLTFSTLTVSNMSPEDSSIYLCSGGQNTEAFFGQGTRLTVV.

The chain carries TRBV7-9 and TRBJ1-2; D unclear. This CDR3 spans 13 amino acids. Germline V gene lookup returns CDR1 SEHNR and CDR2 FQNEAQ (reference sequence). V was pared by 2 bases and J by 0 bases, with 4 bases between. This CDR3 reads CASSLTANYGYTF. CDR3 DNA: TGTGCCAGCAGCTTAACAGCTAACTATGGCTACACCTTC.

The chain combines TRBV18 with TRBJ1-4, with no clear D. This CDR3 has 15 amino acids. The germline V and J ends were trimmed by 3 bases and 8 bases, with 16 bases remaining between them. Germline CDR1 is KGHSH and CDR2 is LQKENI. CDR3 DNA sequence: TGTGCCAGCTCACCTTTCTCGTCTCCCTCGGAAAAACTGTTTTTT. Protein: CASSPFSSPSEKLFF.

This chain uses TRBV28 with TRBJ2-5, with 9 bases matching TRBD2. The germline gives CDR1 MDHEN, CDR2 SYDVKM. The CDR3 sequence is 16 residues long. The V gene end was trimmed by 2 bases and the J gene end by 3 bases; junction bases not matched to a gene: 7. The chain's CDR3 is CASSLISGRGEETQYF. The CDR3 nucleotides are TGTGCCAGCAGTTTAATTAGCGGGAGAGGAGAAGAGACCCAGTACTTC.

This clone was counted a single time. Written as DNA, the CDR3 is TGTGCCAGCAGCTTACTTAGCGGGAGCTCCTACAATGAGCAGTTCTTC. This gives the protein CASSLLSGSSYNEQFF. The gene calls are TRBV7-2 and TRBJ2-1, with TRBD2 matching over 9 bases. This CDR3 is 16 amino acids long. V shed 2 bases and J 0 bases; nucleotides not matched to a gene: 2. From germline, CDR1 is SGHTA and CDR2 FQGNSA.

This chain links TRBV4-3 with TRBJ2-7, with D tentatively TRBD2 (5 bases). CDR3 length equals 16 residues. V gave up 1 base and J gave up 2 bases, with 15 bases separating them. Germline-derived CDR1 and CDR2 are LGHNA and YSLEER. The CDR3 sequence is CASSQVSGRAPYEQYF. Written as DNA, the CDR3 is TGCGCCAGCAGCCAAGTCTCCGGGCGGGCACCCTACGAGCAGTACTTC.